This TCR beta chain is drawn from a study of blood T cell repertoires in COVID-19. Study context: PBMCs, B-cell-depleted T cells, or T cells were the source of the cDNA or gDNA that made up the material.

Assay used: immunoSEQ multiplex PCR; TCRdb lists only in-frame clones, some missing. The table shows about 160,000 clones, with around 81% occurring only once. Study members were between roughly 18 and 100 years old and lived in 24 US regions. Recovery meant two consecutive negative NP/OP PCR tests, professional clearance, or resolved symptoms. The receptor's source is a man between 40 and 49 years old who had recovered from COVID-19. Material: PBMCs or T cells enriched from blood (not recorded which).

CDR3 residues: CAWSVGAASYGYTF. In nucleotides, the CDR3 is TGTGCCTGGAGTGTAGGGGCAGCAAGCTATGGCTACACCTTC. The chain recombines TRBV30 with TRBJ1-2, with D possibly being TRBD1 (5 bases). CDR3 length equals 14 residues. Trimming took off 0 bases at V and 4 bases at J, with 12 bases between the two ends. From germline, CDR1 is GTSNPN and CDR2 SVGIG (reference sequence). The full variable domain, completed using reference TRBV30 and TRBJ1-2, is SQTIHQWPATLVQPVGSPLSLECTVEGTSNPNLYWYRQAAGRGLQLLFYSVGIGQISSEVPQNLSASRPQDRQFILSSKKLLLSDSGFYLCAWSVGAASYGYTFGSGTRLTVV.